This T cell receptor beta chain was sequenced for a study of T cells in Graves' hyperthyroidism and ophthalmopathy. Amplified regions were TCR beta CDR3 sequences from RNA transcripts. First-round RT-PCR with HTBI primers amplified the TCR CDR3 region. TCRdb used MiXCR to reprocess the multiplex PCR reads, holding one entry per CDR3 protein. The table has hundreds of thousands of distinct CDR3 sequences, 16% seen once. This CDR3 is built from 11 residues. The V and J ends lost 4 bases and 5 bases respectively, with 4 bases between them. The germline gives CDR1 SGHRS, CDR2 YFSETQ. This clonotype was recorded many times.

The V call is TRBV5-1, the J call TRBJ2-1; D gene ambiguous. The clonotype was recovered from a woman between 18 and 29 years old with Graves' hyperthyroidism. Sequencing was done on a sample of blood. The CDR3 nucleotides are TGCGCCAGCAGCACCAACAATGAGCAGTTCTTC. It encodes CASSTNNEQFF.